Described below is a single T cell receptor (beta chain) sequence and its context. RNA transcripts were the source from which TCR beta CDR3 regions were amplified. HTBI primers were employed in first-round RT-PCR, then a second-round multiplex PCR followed. TCRdb reanalysed the multiplex PCR reads using MiXCR and keeps one entry per CDR3 protein. In the table there are over a million distinct CDR3 sequences, about 35% of which are singletons. The data were taken from a study of Graves' ophthalmopathy and Graves' hyperthyroidism. Across the whole study: Stable hyperthyroidism meant no progression to ophthalmopathy within 18 months of follow-up.

V shed 2 bases and J 5 bases; nucleotides not matched to a gene: 7. The CDR3 has 15 amino acids. Germline-derived CDR1 and CDR2 are DFQATT and SNEGSKA (reference sequence). No donor had other autoimmune disease, uncontrolled infection, pregnancy or lactation. Diagnosis relied on clinical symptoms, serum thyroxine, TRAb, thyroid ultrasound and orbital computed tomography. The sequencing input was peripheral blood or thyroid tissue (not recorded which). This receptor was taken from an adult man with Graves' hyperthyroidism. J is TRBJ2-5 and V is TRBV20-1; 11 bases agree with TRBD2. The CDR3 loop is CSARLAGGSAETQYF. As DNA, the CDR3 is TGCAGTGCTAGACTAGCGGGAGGCTCAGCGGAGACCCAGTACTTC.